This TCR beta chain was observed in a study of T cells after somatic rescue of genetic block. The CDR3 is made up of 18 amino acids. Looked up from germline, CDR1 is SGHVS and CDR2 is FQNEAQ. After removal of 8 bases from V and 1 base from J, the junction contained 13 bases not matched to a gene. Sequencing used immunoSEQ multiplex PCR; TCRdb keeps in-frame clones, though not all of them. The sample shows 70,000 or so clones, about 91% of them seen only once. This clone was seen only once. The sequence came from a man aged 40-49 years. Sequencing used peripheral blood mononuclear cells (PBMCs). This chain links TRBV7-8 with TRBJ2-3; TRBD1 aligns across 12 bases. CDR3: CASSRDRGQRRRTDTQYF. The CDR3 DNA reads TGTGCCAGCTCCCGGGACAGGGGGCAGCGGAGACGCACAGATACGCAGTATTTT.